This passage covers 22 T cell receptor beta chains from one sample sequenced in a study of cytomegalovirus exposure and HLA in healthy donors (dated by TCRdb to 2017 to 2019). The library was built by means of the immunoSEQ multiplex PCR assay. For the multiplex PCR, a mixture combining 60 forward primers for TCR Vbeta segments and 13 reverse primers for TCR Jbeta segments was used. TCRdb holds this immuneACCESS table with in-frame rearrangements only. Some clones are missing; in checked studies, unresolved V genes explain under half, and the rest has no known cause. The sample table records around 150,000 clones; roughly 70% of these occur just once. The biggest ten clones account for about 2.7% of the sample. Sequences were obtained from PBMCs. Source of these receptors: a woman aged 30 to 39 in good health and CMV-seronegative.

The CDR3 spells CASSFVNTEAFF. The CDR3 nucleotides read TGTGCCAGCAGTTTCGTGAACACTGAAGCTTTCTTT. This chain uses TRBV28 with TRBJ1-1; D gene uncertain. CDR3 length: 12 amino acids. V gave up 3 bases and J gave up 0 bases, with 2 bases separating them. The germline V gene has CDR1 MDHEN and CDR2 SYDVKM.

V gene TRBV9 combines with J gene TRBJ2-5; tentatively, D is TRBD1 (6 bases). The CDR3 loop spans 15 amino acids. In germline, CDR1 is SGDLS, CDR2 YYNGEE. V was cut by 4 bases and J by 4 bases, with 17 bases left in between. In DNA form, the CDR3 reads TGTGCCAGCAGCCAAATCACAGGGACGGCAGAGACCCAGTACTTC. As protein: CASSQITGTAETQYF.

The chain joins TRBV4-3 to TRBJ2-1, with TRBD1 identical over 9 bases. Trimming at V came to 1 base and at J to 0 bases, leaving 7 bases not matched to a gene. CDR1 and CDR2 (germline): LGHNA, YSLEER. The CDR3 consists of 18 residues. CDR3 in DNA: TGCGCCAGCAGCCAAGCACAGGGGGCTTTTCACTCCTACAATGAGCAGTTCTTC. It codes for CASSQAQGAFHSYNEQFF.

V usage is TRBV5-4 and J usage is TRBJ1-4, with TRBD1 matching over 7 bases. In germline, CDR1 is SGHNT, CDR2 YYREEE (reference sequence). Trimming at V came to 4 bases and at J to 3 bases, leaving 6 bases not matched to a gene. This CDR3 has 15 residues. The CDR3 sequence is CASSPTGVANEKLFF. The CDR3 bases are TGTGCCAGCAGCCCAACAGGGGTCGCTAATGAAAAACTGTTTTTT.

The sample holds a few counts of this clone. V is TRBV28 and J is TRBJ1-2, with D unresolved. CDR1 and CDR2 from the germline V gene are MDHEN and SYDVKM. Trimming took 2 bases from V and 7 from J, leaving 8 bases between them. There are 12 residues in the CDR3. CDR3 nucleotide sequence: TGTGCCAGCAGTTTAATCCGGGGTGGCTACACCTTC. It is translated as CASSLIRGGYTF.

The chain uses TRBV28 and TRBJ2-1; 7 bases line up with TRBD1. Germline assignment: CDR1 MDHEN and CDR2 SYDVKM. V trimming: 7 bases; J trimming: 4 bases; junction bases outside the gene matches: 4. The CDR3 has 13 residues. The CDR3 coding sequence is TGTGCCAGCACGGGACAGACATACAATGAGCAGTTCTTC. Residues: CASTGQTYNEQFF.

The chain joins TRBV27 to TRBJ2-3, with D possibly matching TRBD1 (6 bases). Trimming took 6 bases from V and 6 from J, leaving 19 bases between them. The germline CDR1 and CDR2 sequences are MNHEY and SMNVEV (reference sequence). CDR3 size: 15 residues. CDR3 sequence (DNA): TGTGCCAGCAGCCTAAGCGGCCCCCAGGGGGATACGCAGTATTTT. This codes for CASSLSGPQGDTQYF.

Only a few counts were recorded for this clone. The genes are TRBV14 and TRBJ2-1, with D tentatively TRBD2 (6 bases). CDR1 SGHDN and CDR2 FVKESK come from the germline V gene. Trimming took off 0 bases at V and 1 base at J, with 16 bases between the two ends. This CDR3 comprises 18 residues. CDR3 coding DNA: TGTGCCAGCAGCCAAGATTATTGGTCGGGGAGGTCCTACAATGAGCAGTTCTTC. It yields the protein CASSQDYWSGRSYNEQFF.

This rearrangement joins TRBV30 to TRBJ1-5, with D perhaps TRBD1 (5 bases). V lost 3 bases and J 2 bases, leaving 20 bases between the germline ends. CDR1 and CDR2 from the germline V gene are GTSNPN and SVGIG (reference sequence). CDR3 size: 17 residues. DNA for the CDR3: TGTGCCTGGAGCCCGCCTCGAACCTGGGGCGGCAATCAGCCCCAGCATTTT. This translates into CAWSPPRTWGGNQPQHF.

This rearrangement joins TRBV5-1 to TRBJ2-5; D uncertain. Germline assignment: CDR1 SGHRS and CDR2 YFSETQ. Trimming took off 5 bases at V and 0 bases at J, with 11 bases between the two ends. This CDR3 comprises 14 residues. In DNA form, the CDR3 reads TGCGCCAGCAGTTTCACTGGGCACCAAGAGACCCAGTACTTC. It encodes CASSFTGHQETQYF.

The rearrangement uses TRBV19 and TRBJ2-2, with D maybe TRBD1 (6 bases). This CDR3 is 15 amino acids long. Trimming cost V 2 bases and J 5 bases, with 12 bases left between them. From germline, CDR1 is LNHDA and CDR2 SQIVND (reference sequence). Here the CDR3 DNA reads TGTGCCAGTAGTATAATTGGGGGCGCAACCGGGGAGCTGTTTTTT. It is translated as CASSIIGGATGELFF. The whole variable domain, remainder taken from reference TRBV19 and TRBJ2-2, is DGGITQSPKYLFRKEGQNVTLSCEQNLNHDAMYWYRQDPGQGLRLIYYSQIVNDFQKGDIAEGYSVSREKKESFPLTVTSAQKNPTAFYLCASSIIGGATGELFFGEGSRLTVL.

The rearrangement uses TRBV10-2 and TRBJ2-7; TRBD1 agrees at 7 bases. CDR3 length equals 16 residues. Germline lookup yields CDR1 WSHSY and CDR2 SAAADI. Germline trimming cut 6 bases from V and 2 bases from J; bases unmatched to any gene: 13. The CDR3 region is CASRHARDRKTYEQYF. For the CDR3, the DNA is TGCGCCAGCAGACATGCCCGGGACAGAAAAACCTACGAGCAGTACTTC.

The chain combines TRBV7-8 with TRBJ2-5; 10 bases fit TRBD1. V shed 7 bases, J shed 8 bases, and the junction held 7 bases outside the gene matches. Per the germline V gene, CDR1 is SGHVS and CDR2 is FQNEAQ. The CDR3 is 13 amino acids. The CDR3 sequence: CASMQDRGSTQYF. The CDR3 coding sequence is TGTGCCAGCATGCAGGACAGGGGGTCAACCCAGTACTTC.

The V gene is TRBV6-5, the J gene TRBJ1-2; 8 nucleotides agree with TRBD1. The length of the CDR3 is 11 residues. The junction had 8 bases not matched to a gene; V was cut back by 6 bases and J by 14 bases. Looked up from germline, CDR1 is MNHEY and CDR2 is SVGAGI. This chain's CDR3 is CASRMDRAWTF. The CDR3 DNA reads as TGTGCCAGCAGAATGGACAGGGCGTGGACCTTC.

This chain joins TRBV2 and TRBJ1-2, with a possible D match to TRBD1 (5 bases). V shed 4 bases and J shed 6 bases, with 24 bases lying between them. Germline assignment: CDR1 SNHLY and CDR2 FYNNEI. The CDR3 length is 17 residues. For the CDR3, the DNA is TGTGCCAGCAGTGCTCGCCCCCAGGGTACGTGGGTTGATGGCTACACCTTC. Protein: CASSARPQGTWVDGYTF.

This clone has only a few counts. The chain carries TRBV6-5 and TRBJ1-1, with 7 bases identical to TRBD1. The length of the CDR3 is 13 residues. V dropped 6 bases and J dropped 7; count of bases not matched to a gene: 8. CDR1 and CDR2 (germline): MNHEY, SVGAGI. The CDR3: CASRRDSLHEAFF. CDR3 coding DNA: TGTGCCAGCAGACGGGACAGCCTGCATGAAGCTTTCTTT.

The count of this clone is one. V usage is TRBV5-4 and J usage is TRBJ2-7; no clear D. CDR3 length equals 13 residues. V was cut by 0 bases and J by 0 bases, with 4 bases left in between. The germline CDR1 and CDR2 sequences are SGHNT and YYREEE (reference sequence). CDR3 loop: CASSLGHSYEQYF. CDR3 nucleotide sequence: TGTGCCAGCAGCTTGGGACACTCCTACGAGCAGTACTTC.

A single count supports this clone. The V gene is TRBV4-3, the J gene TRBJ2-3; D is possibly TRBD2 (6 bases). Trimming took off 1 base at V and 0 bases at J, with 14 bases between the two ends. Germline V gives CDR1 LGHNA, CDR2 YSLEER. CDR3 length equals 17 residues. CDR3 in amino acids: CASSQVIGRDSTDTQYF. The CDR3 region has the DNA TGCGCCAGCAGCCAAGTAATCGGGCGGGATAGCACAGATACGCAGTATTTT.

The rearrangement joins TRBV19 to TRBJ2-7; 8 bases align to TRBD2. J lost 4 bases, V lost 4 bases, and 6 bases had no gene match. The CDR3 extends over 14 amino acids. Per the germline V gene, CDR1 is LNHDA and CDR2 is SQIVND (reference sequence). CDR3 sequence reads: CASSSAGGGYEQYF. CDR3 nucleotide sequence: TGTGCCAGTAGTAGTGCGGGAGGAGGGTACGAGCAGTACTTC.

CDR3 coding DNA: TGTGCCAGCAGTTACGGCGGGAGGGCCGGTGAGCAGTTCTTC. Encoded protein: CASSYGGRAGEQFF. The chain joins TRBV6-5 to TRBJ2-1, with 9 bases that match TRBD2. Germline trimming cut 2 bases from V and 9 bases from J; bases unmatched to any gene: 5. Per germline, CDR1 MNHEY and CDR2 SVGAGI. The CDR3 totals 14 residues.

This clone was seen only once. The rearrangement uses TRBV6-5 and TRBJ2-1; D remains unclear. Germline V gene data show CDR1 as MNHEY and CDR2 as SVGAGI. CDR3 size: 14 residues. V lost 2 bases to trimming and J lost 7 bases, with 12 bases between them. In DNA form, the CDR3 reads TGTGCCAGCAGTTACGGCGGTGGGTGGAATGAGCAGTTCTTC. Its translation is CASSYGGGWNEQFF.

This chain uses TRBV30 with TRBJ1-3; 7 bases align to TRBD1. CDR1 and CDR2 from the germline V gene are GTSNPN and SVGIG (reference sequence). V shed 0 bases, J shed 4 bases, and the junction held 6 bases outside the gene matches. The CDR3 spans 15 residues. The CDR3 sequence is CAWSVRGGGGNTIYF. The CDR3 nucleotides read TGTGCCTGGAGTGTTAGAGGGGGCGGCGGAAACACCATATATTTT.